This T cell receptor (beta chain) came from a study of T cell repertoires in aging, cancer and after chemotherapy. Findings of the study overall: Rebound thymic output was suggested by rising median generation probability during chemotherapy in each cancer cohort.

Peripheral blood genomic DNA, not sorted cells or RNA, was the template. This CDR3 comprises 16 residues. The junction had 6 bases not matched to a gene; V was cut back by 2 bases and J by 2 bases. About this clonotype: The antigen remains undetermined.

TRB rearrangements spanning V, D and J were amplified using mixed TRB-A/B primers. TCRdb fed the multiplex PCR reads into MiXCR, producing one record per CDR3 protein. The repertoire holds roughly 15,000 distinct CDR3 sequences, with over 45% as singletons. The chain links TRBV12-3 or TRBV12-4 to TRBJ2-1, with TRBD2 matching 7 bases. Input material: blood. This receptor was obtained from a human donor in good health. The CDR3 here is CASSLNRLAAYNEQFF. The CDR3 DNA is TGTGCCAGCAGTTTAAATAGACTAGCAGCCTACAATGAGCAGTTCTTC.